These 25 T cell receptor beta chains share one sample of origin, sequenced in a study of long-term antiretroviral therapy in people with HIV. Sequencing used immunoSEQ v3.0 at survey level. TCRdb's table, derived via immunoSEQ multiplex PCR, lists solely in-frame clones and lacks some. The profile covers over 10,000 clones, with around 77% appearing a single time and roughly an eighth taken by the ten largest. The specimen was unsorted PBMCs, collected 1.3 years after starting antiretroviral therapy. The receptors stem from a woman between 18 and 30 years old with HIV.

The chain links TRBV30 to TRBJ2-2; D is uncertain. The CDR3 has 15 amino acids. Per the germline V gene, CDR1 is GTSNPN and CDR2 is SVGIG (reference sequence). The ends were cut back, 3 bases at V and 0 bases at J, with 11 bases in the middle. The CDR3 region has the DNA TGTGCCTGGAGCCGGCTTGGAGCGAACACCGGGGAGCTGTTTTTT. This codes for CAWSRLGANTGELFF.

The rearrangement uses TRBV9 and TRBJ1-4; weak D call: TRBD1 (5 bases). Germline assignment: CDR1 SGDLS and CDR2 YYNGEE. The CDR3 length is 14 residues. V lost 2 bases and J lost 5, with 10 bases in between. The CDR3 here is CASSVRGGNEKLFF. CDR3 nucleotides: TGTGCCAGCAGCGTCCGTGGGGGAAATGAAAAACTGTTTTTT.

This clone appeared once. The chain employs TRBV9 and TRBJ2-7; the match to TRBD2 covers 8 bases. Germline CDR1 SGDLS, CDR2 YYNGEE. The CDR3 loop spans 13 amino acids. Losses at the gene ends were 0 bases for V and 9 bases for J; bases not matched to a gene: 5. CDR3: CASSVAGGTRQYF. Here the CDR3 DNA reads TGTGCCAGCAGCGTAGCGGGGGGGACCCGGCAGTACTTC. The variable domain in full, with the rest retrieved from reference TRBV9 and TRBJ2-7, is DSGVTQTPKHLITATGQRVTLRCSPRSGDLSVYWYQQSLDQGLQFLIQYYNGEERAKGNILERFSAQQFPDLHSELNLSSLELGDSALYFCASSVAGGTRQYFGPGTRLTVT.

The chain carries TRBV6-5 and TRBJ2-3, with TRBD1 matching over 10 bases. Germline V CDR1 and CDR2: MNHEY, SVGAGI. J was trimmed by 5 bases and V by 2 bases; bases with no gene match: 7. This CDR3 comprises 16 residues. CDR3 DNA: TGTGCCAGCAGTTACGCAAGACAGGGGGCGCGAGATACGCAGTATTTT. Translation: CASSYARQGARDTQYF.

V is TRBV7-9 and J is TRBJ1-1; perhaps TRBD1 as D (5 bases). Germline V CDR1 and CDR2: SEHNR, FQNEAQ (reference sequence). V lost 2 bases and J 5 bases, leaving 15 bases between the germline ends. The CDR3 totals 15 residues. The CDR3, as DNA: TGTGCCAGCAGCTTATTCCGGGGACTTGGGACTGAAGCTTTCTTT. This codes for CASSLFRGLGTEAFF.

This clone was seen a few times. The rearrangement uses TRBV11-2 and TRBJ1-5, with D unresolved. The ends were cut back, 5 bases at V and 8 bases at J, with 13 bases in the middle. The CDR3 runs to 13 residues. The germline V gene has CDR1 SGHAT and CDR2 FQNNGV. The CDR3 loop is CASSLSASKPQHF. CDR3 nucleotide sequence: TGTGCCAGCAGCCTGTCGGCCAGTAAGCCCCAGCATTTT.

This rearrangement joins TRBV19 to TRBJ1-5; D remains unclear. V shed 4 bases and J shed 10 bases, with 17 bases lying between them. The CDR3 length is 14 residues. Per the germline V gene, CDR1 is LNHDA and CDR2 is SQIVND (reference sequence). CDR3 region: CASSTDPTVSPQHF. The DNA of the CDR3 is TGTGCCAGTAGTACGGACCCCACTGTTTCCCCCCAGCATTTT.

The V call is TRBV9, the J call TRBJ2-3, with TRBD2 identical over 15 bases. This CDR3 is built from 15 residues. The J segment lost 6 bases and the V segment lost 4 bases, leaving 3 bases of the junction unmatched. Germline V gene sequence: CDR1 SGDLS, CDR2 YYNGEE. This CDR3 is CASSRTSGGADTQYF. The CDR3 DNA reads as TGTGCCAGCAGCAGGACTAGCGGGGGGGCGGATACGCAGTATTTT.

This rearrangement joins TRBV6-6 to TRBJ2-7; 14 positions agree with TRBD2. Trimming at V came to 8 bases and at J to 0 bases, leaving 3 bases not matched to a gene. CDR3 size: 15 residues. Germline loops: CDR1 MNHNY, CDR2 SVGAGI (reference sequence). The CDR3 DNA follows: TGTGCCAGCGGGACTAGCGGGGGTAGCTCCTACGAGCAGTACTTC. Its protein product is CASGTSGGSSYEQYF.

The chain has TRBV4-3 and TRBJ2-7; no definite D call. Germline V lookup: CDR1 LGHNA, CDR2 YSLEER. Trimming cost V 0 bases and J 1 base, with 10 bases left between them. This CDR3 comprises 15 residues. The CDR3 nucleotides are TGCGCCAGCAGCCAAGACCAGGACGGATCCTACGAGCAGTACTTC. Encoded protein: CASSQDQDGSYEQYF.

This sequence joins TRBV11-2 and TRBJ2-5, with D maybe TRBD1 (6 bases). In germline, CDR1 is SGHAT, CDR2 FQNNGV. The CDR3 totals 15 residues. V was trimmed by 2 bases and J by 1 base, leaving 11 bases between them. The CDR3 bases are TGTGCCAGCAGCTTACCCCAGGGGCCCCAAGAGACCCAGTACTTC. Translation: CASSLPQGPQETQYF.

The genes are TRBV7-3 and TRBJ1-1; D may be TRBD1 (5 bases). The CDR3 is 14 residues long. Trimming removed 4 bases from V and 1 base from J, with 10 bases in between. Germline V CDR1 and CDR2: SGHTA, FQGTGA. The CDR3 spells CASSSGLGNTEAFF. As DNA, the CDR3 is TGTGCCAGCAGCTCGGGACTGGGGAACACTGAAGCTTTCTTT.

Here the CDR3 reads CASSLDYNEQFF. The DNA of the CDR3 is TGTGCCAGCAGTTTAGATTACAATGAGCAGTTCTTC. This chain joins TRBV28 and TRBJ2-1; D is unresolved. V dropped 2 bases and J dropped 4 bases, with 3 bases sitting between them. Germline CDR1 MDHEN, CDR2 SYDVKM. CDR3 length: 12 amino acids.

The chain has TRBV5-6 and TRBJ1-2, with D possibly TRBD1 on 5 matching bases. Germline V gene data show CDR1 as SGHDT and CDR2 as YYEEEE. The germline V and J ends were trimmed by 2 bases and 4 bases, with 18 bases remaining between them. CDR3 size: 16 residues. Here the CDR3 reads CASSFGGDGGAYGYTF. The CDR3 DNA reads TGTGCCAGCAGCTTTGGAGGGGACGGAGGGGCCTATGGCTACACCTTC.

A single count supports this clone. V and J are TRBV13 and TRBJ2-1; maybe TRBD2 (6 bases). Germline CDR1 is PRHDT and CDR2 is FYEKMQ (reference sequence). The CDR3 covers 14 residues. V shed 0 bases and J shed 6 bases, with 9 bases lying between them. In nucleotides, the CDR3 is TGTGCCAGCAGCTTAGGGGGAGGACGCAATGAGCAGTTCTTC. This translates into CASSLGGGRNEQFF. Full variable domain (rest looked up from reference TRBV13 and TRBJ2-1): AAGVIQSPRHLIKEKRETATLKCYPIPRHDTVYWYQQGPGQDPQFLISFYEKMQSDKGSIPDRFSAQQFSDYHSELNMSSLELGDSALYFCASSLGGGRNEQFFGPGTRLTVL.

This chain connects TRBV4-1 to TRBJ2-1; D remains ambiguous. Germline loops: CDR1 MGHRA, CDR2 YSYEKL. This CDR3 has 15 amino acids. V gave up 0 bases and J gave up 7 bases, with 13 bases separating them. CDR3 nucleotide sequence: TGCGCCAGCAGCCAAGATATTTGGCGACGGAATGAGCAGTTCTTC. Protein product: CASSQDIWRRNEQFF.

J is TRBJ2-2 and V is TRBV6-6, with D maybe TRBD1 (6 bases). V was pared by 5 bases and J by 5 bases, with 18 bases between. The CDR3 runs 16 residues. Germline values: CDR1 MNHNY, CDR2 SVGAGI (reference sequence). Written as DNA, the CDR3 is TGTGCCAGCAGTGCGCCACAGGGAGTGGGGACCGGGGAGCTGTTTTTT. Translation gives CASSAPQGVGTGELFF.

CDR3 nucleotide sequence: TGTGCCAGCAGCTACAGGGAGCGATTAAATCAGCCCCAGCATTTT. Protein product: CASSYRERLNQPQHF. J is TRBJ1-5 and V is TRBV28; possible D gene TRBD1, 6 bases. V was pared by 6 bases and J by 4 bases, with 16 bases between. Germline V gene sequence: CDR1 MDHEN, CDR2 SYDVKM. The CDR3 contains 15 residues.

The genes are TRBV19 and TRBJ2-7, with a tentative D call TRBD1 (5 bases). Between the trimmed V and J ends, which lost 6 bases and 0 bases, there was a span of 12 bases. This CDR3 has 14 amino acids. Per germline, CDR1 LNHDA and CDR2 SQIVND (reference sequence). CDR3 protein: CASRGAGSSYEQYF. In DNA form, the CDR3 reads TGTGCCAGTAGAGGGGCAGGCAGCTCCTACGAGCAGTACTTC.

V and J are TRBV19 and TRBJ2-7; D is possibly TRBD1 (5 bases). The CDR3 is 15 amino acids. Germline V gene sequence: CDR1 LNHDA, CDR2 SQIVND (reference sequence). Trimming removed 4 bases from V and 2 bases from J, with 15 bases in between. CDR3 DNA sequence: TGTGCCAGTAGTACCCTTCGGCAGGGCACCTACGAGCAGTACTTC. Protein sequence: CASSTLRQGTYEQYF.

This clone appeared a single time. The V and J genes are TRBV6-6 and TRBJ1-4; D is unclear. CDR3 length: 13 amino acids. The germline gives CDR1 MNHNY, CDR2 SVGAGI (reference sequence). The V end was cut by 9 bases, the J end by 4 bases, with 12 bases between. The CDR3 loop is CASHLDGNEKLFF. The CDR3 DNA reads as TGTGCCAGTCATTTGGACGGTAATGAAAAACTGTTTTTT.

The rearrangement uses TRBV5-1 and TRBJ2-5; 10 nucleotides line up with TRBD1. The V gene's germline CDR1 is SGHRS and CDR2 YFSETQ. The V and J ends lost 0 bases and 2 bases, in that order; junction bases with no gene match: 4. The CDR3 contains 16 residues. CDR3 sequence (DNA): TGCGCCAGCAGCTTGGCTGGGGACAGGGGTCAAGAGACCCAGTACTTC. It is translated as CASSLAGDRGQETQYF.

This chain connects TRBV19 to TRBJ2-2, with TRBD2 identical over 7 bases. The CDR3 is made up of 14 amino acids. J was trimmed by 6 bases and V by 2 bases; bases with no gene match: 3. CDR1 and CDR2 from the germline V gene are LNHDA and SQIVND (reference sequence). CDR3 bases: TGTGCCAGTAGTATATGGGGGGGGGCCGGGGAGCTGTTTTTT. This encodes CASSIWGGAGELFF.

The chain employs TRBV19 and TRBJ1-1; D may be TRBD1 (6 bases). The CDR3 length is 13 residues. Germline V gene sequence: CDR1 LNHDA, CDR2 SQIVND (reference sequence). The V end lost 10 bases, the J end lost 0 bases, and 12 bases lay between the germline ends. CDR3 sequence: CATLGALNTEAFF. CDR3 in DNA: TGTGCCACCCTGGGGGCCCTGAACACTGAAGCTTTCTTT.

This chain uses TRBV27 with TRBJ2-7, with D unclear. Germline CDR1 reads MNHEY; CDR2 reads SMNVEV (reference sequence). The CDR3 length is 16 residues. V gave up 4 bases and J gave up 3 bases, with 19 bases separating them. CDR3 residues: CASSSTQTGRRYEQYF. The CDR3 nucleotides read TGTGCCAGCAGTTCGACACAGACTGGAAGACGCTACGAGCAGTACTTC.